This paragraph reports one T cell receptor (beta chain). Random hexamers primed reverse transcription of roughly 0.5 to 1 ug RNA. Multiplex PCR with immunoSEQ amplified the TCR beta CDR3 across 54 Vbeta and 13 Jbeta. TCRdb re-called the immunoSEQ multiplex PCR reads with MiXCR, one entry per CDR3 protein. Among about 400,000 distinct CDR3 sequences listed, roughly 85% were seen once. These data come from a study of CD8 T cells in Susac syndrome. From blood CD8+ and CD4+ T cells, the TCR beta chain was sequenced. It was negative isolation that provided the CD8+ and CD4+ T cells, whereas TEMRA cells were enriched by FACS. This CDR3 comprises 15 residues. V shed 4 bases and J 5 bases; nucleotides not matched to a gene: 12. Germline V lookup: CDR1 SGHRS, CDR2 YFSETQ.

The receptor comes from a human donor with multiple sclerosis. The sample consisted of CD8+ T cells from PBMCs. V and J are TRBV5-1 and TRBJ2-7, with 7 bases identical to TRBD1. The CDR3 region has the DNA TGCGCCAGCAGCCTATACGACAGGGTCGGGGACGAGCAGTACTTC. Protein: CASSLYDRVGDEQYF.